The TCR beta chain described here comes from a study of T cell responses to AZD1222 COVID-19 vaccine. The assay was immunoSEQ multiplex PCR, and TCRdb's table has in-frame clones only and misses some. This sample has 120,000 or so clones; about 89% occur once, and the top ten carry approximately 5.9%. Trimming left V 6 bases short and J 7 bases short, with 10 bases between. CDR1 is SNHLY and CDR2 is FYNNEI in the germline V gene. The length of the CDR3 is 12 residues. The sequencing here drew on peripheral blood, taken on day 0 of AZD1222 vaccination. This chain joins TRBV2 and TRBJ1-3, with no clear D. This sequence was found in an adult in good health. CDR3 amino acids: CASSGQANTIYF. Here the CDR3 DNA reads TGTGCCAGCAGCGGGCAGGCTAACACCATATATTTT.